This T cell receptor beta chain was profiled in a study of OX40 agonist ivuxolimab in advanced cancers. The study's findings and limits: Clonal expansion in partial responders at 0.1-3.0 mg/kg ranked among the lowest.

This clone was seen only once. No antigen is known for it. Data came from immunoSEQ multiplex PCR; TCRdb stores just in-frame clones and leaves some out. The data contain about 46,000 clones, roughly 90% of them singletons. The receptor's source is an adult with an advanced solid tumor such as melanoma, head and neck, liver or kidney cancer. The source was CD4+ or CD8+ T cells sorted from blood, collected in a trial of the OX40 agonist ivuxolimab.

The CDR3 coding sequence is TGTGCCAGCTCACCACCGAACGAGGATGAGCAGTTCTTC. Protein: CASSPPNEDEQFF. The chain recombines TRBV18 with TRBJ2-1; D gene ambiguous. CDR1 and CDR2 from the germline V gene are KGHSH and LQKENI. The germline V and J ends were trimmed by 0 bases and 8 bases, with 8 bases remaining between them. CDR3 size: 13 residues.